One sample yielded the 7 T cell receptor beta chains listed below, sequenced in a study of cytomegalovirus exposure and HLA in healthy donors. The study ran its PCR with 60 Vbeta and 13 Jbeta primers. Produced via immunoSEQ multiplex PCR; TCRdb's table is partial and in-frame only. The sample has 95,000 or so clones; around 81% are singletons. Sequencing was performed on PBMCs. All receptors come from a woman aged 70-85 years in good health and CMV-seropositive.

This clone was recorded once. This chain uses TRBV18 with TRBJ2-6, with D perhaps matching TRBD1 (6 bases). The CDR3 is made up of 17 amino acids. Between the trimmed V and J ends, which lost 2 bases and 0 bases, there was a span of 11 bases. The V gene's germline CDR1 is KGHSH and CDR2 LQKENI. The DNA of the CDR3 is TGTGCCAGCTCACCATCAGGGGCCTTCTCTGGGGCCAACGTCCTGACTTTC. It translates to CASSPSGAFSGANVLTF.

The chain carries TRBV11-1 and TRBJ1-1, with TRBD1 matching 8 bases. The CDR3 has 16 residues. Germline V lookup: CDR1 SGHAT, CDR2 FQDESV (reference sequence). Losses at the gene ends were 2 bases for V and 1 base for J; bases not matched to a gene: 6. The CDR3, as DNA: TGTGCCAGCAGCTTACCCAGGGGGCAAGGGAACACTGAAGCTTTCTTT. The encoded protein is CASSLPRGQGNTEAFF.

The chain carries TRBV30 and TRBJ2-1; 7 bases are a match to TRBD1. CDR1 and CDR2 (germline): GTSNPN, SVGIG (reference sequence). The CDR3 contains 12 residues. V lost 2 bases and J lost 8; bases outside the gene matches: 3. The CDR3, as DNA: TGTGCCTGGAGTTCTACAGGGGATGAGCAGTTCTTC. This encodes CAWSSTGDEQFF.

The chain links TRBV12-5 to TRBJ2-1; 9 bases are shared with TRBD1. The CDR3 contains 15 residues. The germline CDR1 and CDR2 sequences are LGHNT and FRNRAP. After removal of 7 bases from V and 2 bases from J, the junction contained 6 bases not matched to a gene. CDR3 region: CASVPTGGPYNEQFF. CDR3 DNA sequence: TGTGCTAGTGTCCCAACAGGGGGCCCCTACAATGAGCAGTTCTTC.

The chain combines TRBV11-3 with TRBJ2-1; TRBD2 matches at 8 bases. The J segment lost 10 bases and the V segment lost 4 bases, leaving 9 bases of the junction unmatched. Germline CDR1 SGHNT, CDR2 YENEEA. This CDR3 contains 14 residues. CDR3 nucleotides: TGTGCCAGCAGCTCCGGGACTAGAATCGGGGAGCAGTTCTTC. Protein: CASSSGTRIGEQFF. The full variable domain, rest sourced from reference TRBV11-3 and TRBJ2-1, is EAGVVQSPRYKIIEKKQPVAFWCNPISGHNTLYWYLQNLGQGPELLIRYENEEAVDDSQLPKDRFSAERLKGVDSTLKIQPAELGDSAVYLCASSSGTRIGEQFFGPGTRLTVL.

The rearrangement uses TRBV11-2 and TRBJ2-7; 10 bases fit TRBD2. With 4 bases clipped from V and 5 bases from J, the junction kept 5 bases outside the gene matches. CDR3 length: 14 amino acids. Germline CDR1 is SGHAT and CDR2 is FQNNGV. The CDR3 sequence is CASSSSGRGNEQYF. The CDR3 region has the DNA TGTGCCAGCAGCTCAAGCGGGAGGGGTAACGAGCAGTACTTC.

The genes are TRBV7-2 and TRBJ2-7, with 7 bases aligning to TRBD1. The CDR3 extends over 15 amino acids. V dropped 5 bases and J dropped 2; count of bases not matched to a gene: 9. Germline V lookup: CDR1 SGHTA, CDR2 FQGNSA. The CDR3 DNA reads TGTGCCAGCAGCCAATTCCCCGGACAGGCCTACGAGCAGTACTTC. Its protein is CASSQFPGQAYEQYF.